This T cell receptor (beta chain) was identified in a study of blood T cell repertoires in COVID-19. As for the study in general: Samples taken during acute and convalescent COVID-19 were collected in the United States, Italy and Spain. Sources were T cells, B-cell-depleted T cells, or PBMCs; the material itself was cDNA or gDNA.

From germline, CDR1 is SGHNT and CDR2 YYREEE (reference sequence). Trimming cost V 2 bases and J 10 bases; bases outside gene matches: 11. The CDR3 consists of 16 residues. In the authors' workflow: By means of reference gene primer amplification, nucleated cell counts were estimated. Produced via immunoSEQ multiplex PCR; TCRdb's table is partial and in-frame only. D and trimming come from the DNA, and the V and J calls and clone size come from that table. Here the sample spans about 170,000 clones, 70% to 90% being singletons. The sequence came from a man aged 60 to 75 who had recovered from COVID-19. Input material: peripheral blood. This rearrangement joins TRBV5-4 to TRBJ1-6; 8 nucleotides align to TRBD1. DNA of the CDR3: TGTGCCAGCAGCTTTTACAGGGGGGCTGAAGGGTCACCCCTCCACTTT. This encodes CASSFYRGAEGSPLHF. Variable domain in full (rest from reference TRBV5-4 and TRBJ1-6): ETGVTQSPTHLIKTRGQQVTLRCSSQSGHNTVSWYQQALGQGPQFIFQYYREEENGRGNFPPRFSGLQFPNYSSELNVNALELDDSALYLCASSFYRGAEGSPLHFGNGTRLTVT.